One TCR beta chain is described in this entry. The sample holds a few counts of this clonotype. Its antigen is still unknown. Base qualities are not provided; no much larger clone lies one nucleotide away. These data come from a study of T-cell memory formation after mild COVID-19 (dated by TCRdb to about 2021). For context, the study as a whole: Most TCR sequence clusters were specific to one of the two donors. In a couple of donors, T-cell clones that expanded and contracted after mild COVID-19 were tracked by sequencing TCRalpha and TCRbeta repertoires over time. The cohort was made up of two young adult volunteers, one female and one male, who were previously healthy. Findings and caveats that apply to the study as a whole: The second-wave clones that peaked on day 37 were not confirmed to be SARS-CoV-2 specific. Some responding clones were found in pre-infection memory, which suggests that pre-existing cross-reactive memory T cells took part in the SARS-CoV-2 response. Only a couple of mild cases were covered by the study, and larger cohorts that include severe cases with pre-infection samples were considered necessary. Contracting CD4+ clones appeared mostly in the CM and EM memory subsets, whereas CD8+ clones were enriched in EMRA. From day 15 to 85, contracting clones showed balanced CD4/CD8 phenotypes, whereas a second wave of clones that expanded from day 15 to 37 leaned towards CD4+.

Ficoll-Paque density gradient centrifugation was used to isolate PBMCs. Sequencing relied on an Illumina NovaSeq 6000. cDNA libraries for TCRalpha and TCRbeta were prepared by 5'RACE using constant-segment primers, with sample barcodes and unique molecular identifiers added. Trizol reagent was used to extract RNA from every sample. The libraries were amplified in two PCR steps, and the second step added a second sample barcode and Illumina TruSeq adapters. Sequencing of the libraries was done on an Illumina NovaSeq, producing 2 x 150 bp paired-end reads. The study's processing was this. Demultiplexing of reads and collapsing into UMI-guided consensus sequences were performed with migec v1.2.7. Using mixcr v2.1.11, UMI consensuses were aligned to TRA and TRB V and J templates and then assembled into clonotypes. Clonotypes were classified as expanded or contracted when called significant by both edgeR and NoisET, with noise models trained on biological replicates. For edgeR calls, the thresholds were a false discovery rate-adjusted p below 0.01 and a log2 fold-change of 1. As an exploratory analysis of dynamics, PCA with hierarchical clustering was applied to max-normalized trajectories of the 1000 most abundant clonotypes. Separately sequenced CD4+ and CD8+ repertoires were used to assign the CD4 or CD8 phenotype of responding clones. Through fastp at Q25 and MiXCR, TCRdb rebuilt clones from the public reads, retaining in-frame beta chains. Rows with a matching CDR3 protein are joined into one entry that keeps the most common DNA and genes. TCRdb, rather than the study authors, made the V and J calls. The sample profile shows around 100,000 distinct CDR3 sequences; approximately 10% of them were found once. The leading ten clones occupy about 40% of the sample.

The sequence came from a man between 18 and 35 years old who had mild COVID-19 (a few samples of this study predate the infection). The sample titles of this study are shuffled in the database, so cell type and time point are left out; the donor was told from shared clones. Sequenced input: PBMCs or a T cell subset sorted from them (not recorded which).

The CDR3 here reads CAISAGQGYEQYF. The bases are TGTGCCATCAGTGCGGGACAGGGCTACGAGCAGTACTTC. The chain is encoded by TRBV10-3 joined to TRBJ2-7, and 9 bases in between align with TRBD1. Relative to germline, V is missing 4 bases and J is missing 3 bases, with 1 base of the junction outside any gene match. Looking up the germline V gene yields CDR1 ENHRY and CDR2 SYGVKD. The CDR3, cysteine through phenylalanine, is 13 amino acids long. Only the CDR3 region is kept as DNA, spanning 39 bases read in frame from base 1.